The subject of this entry is one T cell receptor (beta chain). The ends were cut back, 4 bases at V and 2 bases at J, with 6 bases in the middle. CDR1 is GTSNPN and CDR2 is SVGIG in the germline V gene (reference sequence). This CDR3 has 12 amino acids. The data derive from a study of T cell clonotyping in hematopoietic cell transplantation. The repertoire was sequenced with immunoSEQ multiplex PCR; TCRdb's copy has only in-frame clones and lacks some. The sample carries about 36,000 clones, around nine tenths recorded once. Sequenced input: peripheral blood mononuclear cells. The chain recombines TRBV30 with TRBJ2-1; D unresolved. This TCR was recovered from a woman aged 35 to 49 in good health. Some clones in this sample may be carry-over from other donors' samples. CDR3 bases: TGTGCCTGGACGAGGACCTACAATGAGCAGTTCTTC. This gives the protein CAWTRTYNEQFF.